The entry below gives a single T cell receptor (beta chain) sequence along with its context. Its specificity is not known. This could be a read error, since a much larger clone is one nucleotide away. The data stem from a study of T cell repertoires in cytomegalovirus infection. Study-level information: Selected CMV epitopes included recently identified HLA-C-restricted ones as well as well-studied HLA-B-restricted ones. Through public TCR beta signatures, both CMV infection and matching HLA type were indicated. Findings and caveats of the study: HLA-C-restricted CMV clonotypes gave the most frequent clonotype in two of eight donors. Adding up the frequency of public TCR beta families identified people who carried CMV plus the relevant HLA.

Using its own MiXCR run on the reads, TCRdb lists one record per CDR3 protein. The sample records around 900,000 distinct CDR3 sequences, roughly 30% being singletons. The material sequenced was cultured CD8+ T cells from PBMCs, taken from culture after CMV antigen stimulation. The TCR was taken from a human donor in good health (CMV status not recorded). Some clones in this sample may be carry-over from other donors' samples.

CDR3 coding DNA: TGTGCCAGCAGCTTAGGGGACAGGGAGCTGAGGGAGACCCAGTACTTC. It encodes CASSLGDRELRETQYF. The chain recombines TRBV7-6 with TRBJ2-5; TRBD1 matches at 9 bases. Trimming at V came to 1 base and at J to 5 bases, leaving 8 bases not matched to a gene. The CDR3 sequence is 16 residues long. Germline CDR1 SGHVS, CDR2 FNYEAQ.